Listed below are T cell receptor beta chains from one sample, sequenced in a study of T cell changes during pregnancy in multiple sclerosis. The repertoire was sequenced with immunoSEQ multiplex PCR; TCRdb's copy has only in-frame clones and lacks some. The data contain 70,000 to 80,000 clones, just under 95% of them singletons. Material: peripheral blood, obtained in the first trimester of pregnancy. The receptors stem from a female donor with multiple sclerosis, enrolled in a pregnancy study. The conserved cysteine and the conserved F or W are not part of the CDR3 here. Size is stated for part of the rows, as once, few or many counts, or as a class when the clone is expanded.

clone size	V gene	J gene	CDR3 protein
NA	TRBV6-1	TRBJ2-7	ASRIPIAPPYEQY
NA	TRBV2	TRBJ2-5	ASGVLAGQETQY
NA	TRBV6-4	TRBJ1-5	ASSEQGGQPQH
NA	TRBV21-1	TRBJ1-5	AEGGNQPQH
few	TRBV7-7	TRBJ1-2	AREDRVKYGYT
once	TRBV28	TRBJ2-2	ASSLLSWTGENTGELF
NA	TRBV7-8	TRBJ2-2	ASSSIWDRRAGELF
NA	TRBV27	TRBJ1-1	ASRVSWGGAEAF
NA	TRBV11-2	TRBJ2-3	ASSFKGDIAGADTQY
NA	TRBV6-6	TRBJ1-2	ASSYGQGGFGYT
NA	TRBV6-7	TRBJ2-7	ASSPGGRDSYEQY
NA	TRBV2	TRBJ1-2	ASGASNGYT
NA	TRBV10-1	TRBJ2-2	ASSAGLAGGPGTGELF
NA	TRBV2	TRBJ1-1	ASGQGVRTEAF
NA	TRBV2	TRBJ1-3	ASSLRGGAGNTIY
NA	TRBV7-9	TRBJ1-1	ASSSLGPYEAF
NA	TRBV7-6	TRBJ2-7	ASSLAPVSGGNSYEQY
NA	TRBV6-5	TRBJ1-1	ASSYSRLMNTEAF
NA	TRBV6-1	TRBJ2-2	ASSEVRGTGYTGELF
NA	TRBV11-2	TRBJ2-1	ASSLEAGNEQF
once	TRBV7-2	TRBJ2-7	ASSSSSYEQY
NA	TRBV29-1	TRBJ1-1	SVAGQGNTEAF
NA	TRBV2	TRBJ1-2	ASSFDGSSYGYT
NA	TRBV6-1	TRBJ1-2	ASNPPGGRGYT
NA	TRBV6-1	TRBJ2-7	ASTGDFPYEQY
few	TRBV15	TRBJ1-2	ATSSDRDGYT
NA	TRBV7-8	TRBJ2-5	ASSLDRTLETQY
NA	TRBV5-6	TRBJ2-7	ASSGSLWTSAYEQY
NA	TRBV2	TRBJ2-2	ASSEAMDRGRTGTGELF
NA	TRBV7-2	TRBJ2-7	ASSLRGGAPYEQY
few	TRBV6-5	TRBJ2-7	ASTNYLGSSYEQY
NA	TRBV10-3	TRBJ2-7	AISGRTQGSAYEQY
once	TRBV27	TRBJ2-2	ATPGGSTGELF
NA	TRBV7-9	TRBJ2-1	ASSPSGRALDEQF
NA	TRBV5-1	TRBJ2-5	ASSAGVASLETQY
NA	TRBV9	TRBJ1-6	ASSVGGQGPNSPLH
NA	TRBV5-1	TRBJ2-6	ASSLLQGGPSGANVLT
NA	TRBV6-5	TRBJ2-7	ASSYSLGQTYEQY
once	TRBV9	TRBJ1-1	ASSTGDTEAF
NA	TRBV7-9	TRBJ2-7	ASSLAQGRYYEQY
NA	TRBV9	TRBJ2-3	ASSVDFADTQY
NA	TRBV5-1	TRBJ1-2	ASSPPYRGQSGYT
NA	TRBV7-9	TRBJ1-2	ASRVGQGSFFGYGYT
NA	TRBV5-1	TRBJ2-1	ASSRPGFNEQF
NA	TRBV7-2	TRBJ2-2	ASSLRAGVETGELF
once	TRBV5-1	TRBJ1-1	ASSLEETEAF
NA	TRBV2	TRBJ2-7	ASRERTGLYEQY
NA	TRBV7-2	TRBJ2-1	ASRMGGVYNEQF
NA	TRBV7-2	TRBJ2-2	ASSLFGPGNTGELF
NA	TRBV9	TRBJ2-7	ASSVGAGLGYEQY
NA	TRBV5-1	TRBJ1-6	ASSPWTGGDNSPLH